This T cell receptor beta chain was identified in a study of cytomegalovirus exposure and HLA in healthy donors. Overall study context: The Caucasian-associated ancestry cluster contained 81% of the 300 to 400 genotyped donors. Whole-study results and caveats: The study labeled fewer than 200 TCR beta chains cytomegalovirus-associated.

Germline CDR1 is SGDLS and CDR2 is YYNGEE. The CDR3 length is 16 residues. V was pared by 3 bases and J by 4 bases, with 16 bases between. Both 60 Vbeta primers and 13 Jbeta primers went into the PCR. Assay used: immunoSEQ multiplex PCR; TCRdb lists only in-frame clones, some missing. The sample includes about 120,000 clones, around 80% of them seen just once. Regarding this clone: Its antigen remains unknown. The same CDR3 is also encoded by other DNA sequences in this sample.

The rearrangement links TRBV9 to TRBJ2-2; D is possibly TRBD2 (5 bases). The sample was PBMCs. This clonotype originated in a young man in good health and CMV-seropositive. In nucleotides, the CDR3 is TGTGCCAGCAGCGCACAAGGACTCGGGGTCACCGGGGAGCTGTTTTTT. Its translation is CASSAQGLGVTGELFF.